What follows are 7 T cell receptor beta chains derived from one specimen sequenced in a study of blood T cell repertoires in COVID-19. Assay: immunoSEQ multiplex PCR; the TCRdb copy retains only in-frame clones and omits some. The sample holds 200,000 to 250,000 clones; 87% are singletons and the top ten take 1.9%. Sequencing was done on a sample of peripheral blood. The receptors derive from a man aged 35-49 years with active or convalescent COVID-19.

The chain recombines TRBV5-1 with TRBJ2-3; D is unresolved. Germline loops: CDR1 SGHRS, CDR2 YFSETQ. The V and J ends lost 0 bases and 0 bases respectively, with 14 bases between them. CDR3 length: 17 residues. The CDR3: CASSLGEALDSTDTQYF. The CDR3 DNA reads TGCGCCAGCAGCTTGGGAGAGGCACTCGACAGCACAGATACGCAGTATTTT.

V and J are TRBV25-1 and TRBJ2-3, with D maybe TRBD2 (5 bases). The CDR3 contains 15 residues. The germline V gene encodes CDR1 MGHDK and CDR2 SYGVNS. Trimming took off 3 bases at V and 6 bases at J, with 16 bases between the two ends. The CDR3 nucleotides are TGTGCCAGCAGTGACGGACTCCACGGTACTGATACGCAGTATTTT. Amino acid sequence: CASSDGLHGTDTQYF.

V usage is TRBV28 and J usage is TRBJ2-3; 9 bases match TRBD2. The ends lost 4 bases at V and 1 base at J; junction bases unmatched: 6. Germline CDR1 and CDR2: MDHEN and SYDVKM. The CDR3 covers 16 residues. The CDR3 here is CASSSIAGVGTDTQYF. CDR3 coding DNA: TGTGCCAGCAGTTCCATAGCGGGAGTAGGCACAGATACGCAGTATTTT.

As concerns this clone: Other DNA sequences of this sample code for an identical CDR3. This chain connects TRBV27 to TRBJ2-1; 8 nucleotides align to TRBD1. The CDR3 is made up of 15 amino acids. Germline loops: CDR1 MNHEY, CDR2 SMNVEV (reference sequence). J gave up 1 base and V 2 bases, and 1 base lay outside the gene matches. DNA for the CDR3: TGTGCCAGCAGTTTAGGGACAGGTTCCTACAATGAGCAGTTCTTC. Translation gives CASSLGTGSYNEQFF.

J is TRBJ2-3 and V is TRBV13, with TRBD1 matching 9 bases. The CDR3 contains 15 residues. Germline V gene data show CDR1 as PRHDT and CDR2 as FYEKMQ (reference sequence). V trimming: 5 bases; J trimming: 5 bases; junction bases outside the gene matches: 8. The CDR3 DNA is TGTGCCAGCAGCGAGGGACAGGGAGTGGAAGATACGCAGTATTTT. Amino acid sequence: CASSEGQGVEDTQYF.

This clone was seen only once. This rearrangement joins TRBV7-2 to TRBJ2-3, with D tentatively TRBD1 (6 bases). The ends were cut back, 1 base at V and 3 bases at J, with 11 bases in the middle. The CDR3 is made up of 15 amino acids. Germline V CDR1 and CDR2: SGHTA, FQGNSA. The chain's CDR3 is CASSLVSGVTDTQYF. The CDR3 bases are TGTGCCAGCAGCTTAGTATCAGGGGTTACAGATACGCAGTATTTT.

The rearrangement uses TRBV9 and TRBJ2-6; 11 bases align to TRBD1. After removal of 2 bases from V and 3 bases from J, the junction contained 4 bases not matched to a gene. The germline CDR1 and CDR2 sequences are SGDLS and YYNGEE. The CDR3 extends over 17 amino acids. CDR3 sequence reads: CASSVGQGALGANVLTF. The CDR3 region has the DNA TGTGCCAGCAGCGTCGGACAGGGGGCGCTTGGGGCCAACGTCCTGACTTTC.